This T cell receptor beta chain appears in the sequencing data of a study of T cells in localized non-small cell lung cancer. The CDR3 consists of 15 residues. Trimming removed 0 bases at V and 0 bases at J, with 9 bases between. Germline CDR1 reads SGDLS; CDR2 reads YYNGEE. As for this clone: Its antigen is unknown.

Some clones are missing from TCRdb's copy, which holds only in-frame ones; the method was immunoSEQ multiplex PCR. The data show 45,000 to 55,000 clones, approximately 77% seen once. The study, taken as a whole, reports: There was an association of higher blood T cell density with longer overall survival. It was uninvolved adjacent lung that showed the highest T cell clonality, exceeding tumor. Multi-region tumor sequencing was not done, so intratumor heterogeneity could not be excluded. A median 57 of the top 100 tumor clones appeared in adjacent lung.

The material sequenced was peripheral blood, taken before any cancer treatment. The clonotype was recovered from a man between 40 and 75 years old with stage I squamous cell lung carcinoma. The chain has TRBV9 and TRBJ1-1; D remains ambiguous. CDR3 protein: CASSVGQKLNTEAFF. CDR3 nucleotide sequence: TGTGCCAGCAGCGTAGGTCAGAAGCTGAACACTGAAGCTTTCTTT.